This TCR beta chain was sequenced for a study of cytomegalovirus exposure and HLA in healthy donors (TCRdb year 2017). The study in broad terms: An earlier analysis of approximately 600 of the donors reported 250 to 300 Gb of sequence data and more than 90 million unique TCR beta sequences from 150 million to 200 million T cells. Class I and class II HLA loci were covered by the typing at four-digit resolution. The number of donors typed differed by locus, with about 629-630 for A, B, C, DRB1 and DQB1, 522 for DQA1, approximately 580 for DPA1, and around 460 for DPB1. Using immunosequencing, the study profiled T cell repertoires from fewer than 850 subjects and related those repertoires to cytomegalovirus serostatus. Around 300 gigabases of sequencing data and tens of millions of unique TCR sequences were included in an early release covering around 600 HLA-typed donors. Donor age, sex, ethnicity and CMV serostatus were compiled together with the repertoire data. Genome-wide SNP genotypes for about 65% of the 666 donors were used in a later genetic analysis, which treated that subset as a discovery cohort. Because of strong linkage in the cohort, roughly 5 DR-DQ haplotypes were treated as single units for association and clustering. Every discovery cohort repertoire had been produced on one sequencing platform. In the later analysis, no new phenotypic data were used to find candidate immune exposures; instead, reliance was placed on TCR beta sequences and their occurrence across donors. The study aimed to test whether signatures of past pathogen exposure could be identified by cataloging public T cell receptors. An earlier analysis of around 540 of the donors applied high-throughput TCR beta sequencing to assess whether each TCR beta V gene segment acted as functional or pseudogenic. Along with the approximately 700-subject first cohort, a separate validation cohort of some 130 different subjects was used. To predict cytomegalovirus infection status, the study brought together high-throughput TCR immunosequencing, statistical association of individual TCRs with disease status, and machine learning. A later analysis re-analyzed previously published TCR beta repertoires from approximately 700 donors and added high-resolution HLA genotyping to study TCR occurrence patterns. Among 398 genotyped donors of the cohort, an average of roughly 240,000 unique TCR beta nucleotide sequences were sequenced per donor, around 20% of them non-productive. Of the roughly 420 genotyped donors, 65% to 90% were placed in the genetic ancestry cluster associated with self-reported Caucasian donors.

This clone was seen a handful of times. There is no known antigen for this receptor. Base qualities are not recorded, but no much larger clone differs from it by a single base. The cohort consisted of 670 or so healthy bone marrow donors. All cohort members were sampled while nominally healthy, although unrecorded immune exposures were likely present. The donor was CMV seronegative and belonged to the group of over 300 seronegative cohort members. A peripheral blood sample was collected from each donor, and TCR beta sequencing was performed on peripheral blood mononuclear cells. The Qiagen DNeasy Blood Extraction Kit was used to extract genomic DNA from the blood cell samples. What the study reported, not specific to this receptor: Correlated functional status among segregating V segments might reflect linkage disequilibrium, but an unknown experimental factor could not be ruled out. Seventeen rarely observed V segments, including chromosome 9 orphons, were excluded from the earlier analysis of approximately 500 of the donors because counts were too low. Presence/absence analyses assumed roughly uniform sequencing depth across donors, an assumption that may not hold. According to a later analysis, TCR association rates differed among HLA loci, with DRB1 alleles showing the most associated TCRs and HLA-C alleles showing the fewest. In a later genetic analysis, a missense DCLRE1C variant was associated with V-gene and J-gene trimming of TCR beta chains, and the association was replicated in an independent cohort. The classifier was reported to diagnose cytomegalovirus status with high specificity and sensitivity in both the original cohort and the validation cohort. Some IMGT-functional V segments, including TRBV6-2 and TRBV6-3, could not be distinguished by the 87-base-pair reads and were therefore excluded. The cohort was sequenced for TCR beta chains only, and without alpha or paired-chain data the features that could be detected were limited. In a later genetic analysis, fewer N-insertions in productive TCRs were reported among donors in an Asian-associated ancestry cluster than the 666-donor mean. The only immune exposure information available for the cohort was CMV serostatus. A cluster of highly shared sequence variants was judged likely to be a technical artifact of the sequencing pipeline. A later analysis found that HLA-associated TCR beta chains were more clonally expanded and had lower generation probabilities than equally common non-associated chains. A further reported finding was that TCR beta sequences accurately predicted the HLA-A and HLA-B alleles for most subjects in the first cohort. In a later analysis, several top co-occurrence clusters were reported to appear linked to parvovirus B19, influenza, CMV and Epstein-Barr virus. According to a later analysis, most CMV-associated TCR beta chains appeared to be HLA-restricted, and the HLA associations seemed to be driven largely by CMV exposure. Strong co-occurrence of HLA alleles, especially DR and DQ, made assigning TCR associations to individual alleles difficult. A total of some 180 TCR beta chains were listed by the study as associated with cytomegalovirus. In an earlier analysis of 500 to 650 of the donors, most TCR beta V segments appeared in productive rearrangements about 90% or about 30% of the time, broadly matching IMGT annotations. In vitro tests confirmed that a few of the cytomegalovirus-associated TCR beta chains recognize cytomegalovirus antigens. The authors suggested that the approach could potentially be extended to other disease states and immunological phenotypes. At a false discovery rate of 0.05, a later analysis linked under 20,000 TCR beta sequences to specific HLA alleles. HLA typing was unavailable for some donors at each locus, so association tests used only the typed subset. Across donors, most TCR sequences were observed very rarely, whereas some public TCRs were present in many individuals.

The method was the immunoSEQ multiplex PCR assay. For the multiplex PCR, a mixture combining 60 forward primers for TCR Vbeta segments and 13 reverse primers for TCR Jbeta segments was used. Amplification of the CDR3 region of rearranged TCR beta genes was performed with a multiplex PCR assay on genomic DNA. The amplified TCR beta libraries were sequenced on the Illumina HiSeq System as 87-base-pair reads. From the authors' description of their analysis: Across the roughly 670 repertoires, a later analysis counted 80 million or so unique TCR beta chains, roughly 11 million of which were shared by at least two donors. To remove PCR and sequencing errors, raw reads were error-corrected and collapsed into unique sequences using a nearest-neighbor algorithm that merged closely related sequences. CDR3 sequences were aligned to IMGT reference sequences to assign V, D and J gene segments. Each retained sequence needed at least a six-nucleotide match to both a V gene segment and a J gene segment. A rearrangement was called productive if the CDR3 had no stop codons and remained in frame with V and J, and every other rearrangement was called non-productive. Following IMGT convention, CDR3 was defined as the stretch from the second conserved V-encoded cysteine up to the conserved J-encoded phenylalanine. The earlier analysis of more than 450 of the donors excluded sequences that lacked an unambiguous match to a single V gene segment. In an earlier analysis of approximately 550 of the donors, V segments were called functional above 56.7% productive rearrangements and were called segregating when the between-donor standard deviation exceeded 5%. A statistical classification framework was developed to diagnose cytomegalovirus status using the catalog of TCR beta chain sequences. V and J gene assignment, in a later analysis, came from comparing TCR nucleotide sequences with IMGT/GENE-DB human TR gene sequences. In a later analysis, CDR3 sequences and most-parsimonious VDJ recombination scenarios were assigned using the TCRdist pipeline. In a later analysis, every TCR beta chain was defined by the combination of its CDR3 amino acid sequence and its V-gene family, and reads without a unique V-gene family were dropped. A later analysis removed roughly 590 highly shared, low-generation-probability nucleotide sequences to deal with suspected cross-contamination and a sequencing artifact. In a later analysis, a clonal expansion index was calculated for each public chain from normalized within-repertoire ranks of inferred template counts. A later analysis computed generation probabilities with a VDJ recombination model fitted to out-of-frame rearrangements, and checked the results against IGoR. In a later analysis, hypergeometric tests were used to score TCR-TCR, TCR-HLA and TCR-CMV co-occurrence, with a repertoire-size bias correction applied to TCR pairs. In a later analysis, false discovery rates were estimated by permuting HLA or CMV assignments 20 times. In a later analysis, co-occurring TCRs were grouped using DBSCAN, with TCRdist sequence similarity added in when clustering inside HLA-allele-positive subsets. Co-occurrence clustering excluded repertoires with fewer than 30,000 or more than 120,000 public chains, plus five with anomalous nucleotide sharing. TCRdb provides this immuneACCESS table in a form limited to in-frame rearrangements. Some clones are lacking; in checked studies, under half of them reflect an unresolved V gene, and why the rest are absent is not known. D and trimming were read from the DNA, whereas the V and J calls and clone size are those reported in that table. For this sample the table gives some 150,000 clones, of which over 8% were detected only once. 1.8% of the sample is in the top ten clones.

There are 14 amino acids in the CDR3, from cysteine to phenylalanine inclusive. Just the 42-base CDR3 DNA is kept, in frame starting at base 1. For this chain, trimming is 8 bases at the V end and 5 bases at the J end, and the number of junction bases without a gene match is 7. Reading the germline V gene gives CDR1 WSHSY and CDR2 SAAADI. The TCR originated in a male donor in good health and CMV-seronegative. Here the chain combines TRBV10-2 and TRBJ2-3, and 10 bases in between align with TRBD2. The material sequenced was PBMCs. The encoded CDR3 is CASARTSGKDTQYF. The DNA is as follows: TGCGCCAGCGCCAGGACTAGCGGAAAAGATACGCAGTATTTT.